This T cell receptor (beta chain) was profiled in a study of early T cells in non-severe SARS-CoV-2 infection. As for the study in general: It was bulk RNA from unsorted whole blood that was sequenced, and the chains were unpaired.

Attachment of unique molecular identifiers to individual cDNA molecules was performed. TCRdb re-called the 5' RACE reads with MiXCR, one entry per CDR3 protein. The profile shows tens of thousands of distinct CDR3 sequences, 12% of them singletons. This clonotype has ten or more counts. What it recognizes is unknown. Study-wide results and limits: A preference for anti-spike CD8 responses marked VDJdb matching, which missed private and CD4 specificities.

The CDR3 totals 15 residues. Germline values: CDR1 SGHAT, CDR2 FQNNGV. V shed 5 bases and J shed 4 bases, with 12 bases lying between them. This TCR derives from an adult who was a healthcare worker with PCR-confirmed SARS-CoV-2 infection or an uninfected control (not recorded which). The specimen was whole blood. The chain couples TRBV11-2 to TRBJ1-6; D may be TRBD1 (5 bases). CDR3 in amino acids: CASSPRDPYNSPLHF. In nucleotides, the CDR3 is TGTGCCAGCAGCCCCCGGGACCCTTATAATTCACCCCTCCACTTT. Complete variable domain (other parts from reference TRBV11-2 and TRBJ1-6): EAGVAQSPRYKIIEKRQSVAFWCNPISGHATLYWYQQILGQGPKLLIQFQNNGVVDDSQLPKDRFSAERLKGVDSTLKIQPAKLEDSAVYLCASSPRDPYNSPLHFGNGTRLTVT.